Below, one TCR beta chain is given with its context. Graves' hyperthyroidism was deemed stable absent ophthalmopathy progression within 18 months. Patients showing uncontrolled infection, other autoimmune disease, pregnancy or lactation were ineligible. Each diagnosis was grounded in clinical symptoms, serum thyroxine and TRAb, thyroid ultrasound, and orbital computed tomography. The record originates from a study of T cells in Graves' hyperthyroidism and ophthalmopathy. Whole-study context: Peripheral blood samples were taken at initial diagnosis, prior to any treatment.

RNA transcripts provided the source from which TCR beta CDR3 regions were amplified. First-round RT-PCR with HTBI primers amplified the TCR CDR3 region. One entry per CDR3 protein results from TCRdb running MiXCR on the multiplex PCR reads. Here the sample spans approximately 360,000 distinct CDR3 sequences, around a quarter being singletons. With 6 bases removed from V and 4 bases from J, the gap between germline ends came to 9 bases. The CDR3 is 12 residues long. The germline CDR1 and CDR2 sequences are SNHLY and FYNNEI. Sequencing input: blood. This sequence was found in a man aged 45-60 years with Graves' hyperthyroidism. The chain recombines TRBV2 with TRBJ1-2; TRBD1 is a possible D gene (6 bases). The CDR3 loop reads CASSTGTYGYTF. The CDR3 DNA is TGTGCCAGCAGCACAGGGACCTATGGCTACACCTTC.